This T cell receptor beta chain was obtained from a study of blood T cell repertoires in COVID-19. Overall study context: Sites in the United States, Italy and Spain provided acute and convalescent COVID-19 samples. The cDNA or gDNA used as material had been derived from T cells, B-cell-depleted T cells, or PBMCs.

As processed by the authors: The assay estimated nucleated cells by amplifying reference gene primers. Assay used: immunoSEQ multiplex PCR; TCRdb lists only in-frame clones, some missing. V, J and clone size derive from that table, while D and trimming were established from the DNA sequence. The data contain more than 150,000 clones, approximately 88% of them singletons. Losses at the gene ends were 9 bases for V and 6 bases for J; bases not matched to a gene: 4. The CDR3 has 13 amino acids. CDR1 is MRHNA and CDR2 is SNTAGT in the germline V gene. The sequencing sample was made of peripheral blood. V is TRBV6-4 and J is TRBJ1-4, with 10 bases aligning to TRBD1. This sequence was found in an older woman with acute or convalescent COVID-19. In DNA form, the CDR3 reads TGTGCCAGGGGGACAGGGGAGCATGAAAAACTGTTTTTT. Amino acids: CARGTGEHEKLFF.